This T cell receptor beta chain originates from a study of control samples from healthy donors and cancer patients. TCRdb's table, derived via immunoSEQ multiplex PCR, lists solely in-frame clones and lacks some. The data contain 350,000 to 450,000 clones, 75% to 95% of them singletons. This clone was seen only a few times. This CDR3 is 14 amino acids long. In germline, CDR1 is LGHDT, CDR2 YNNKEL (reference sequence). Trimming left V 4 bases short and J 0 bases short, with 8 bases between. The sequencing sample was made of PBMCs. The clonotype originates from a middle-aged man with head and neck cancer. The chain links TRBV3-1 (or the pseudogene TRBV3-2) to TRBJ2-3; D is unclear. The CDR3 spells CASSRVGSTDTQYF. As DNA, the CDR3 is TGTGCCAGCAGCCGGGTAGGAAGCACAGATACGCAGTATTTT.